This TCR beta chain was recorded in a study of blood T cell repertoires in COVID-19. Across the study: The United States, Italy and Spain provided the acute and convalescent COVID-19 samples. PBMCs, B-cell-depleted T cells, or T cells provided the cDNA or gDNA that made up the material.

The CDR3 extends over 14 amino acids. V was clipped by 3 bases and J by 6 bases, with 14 bases between them. Germline V lookup: CDR1 SGHDN, CDR2 FVKESK. Under the authors' procedure: The assay estimated nucleated cells by amplifying reference gene primers. The data were produced by immunoSEQ multiplex PCR, yet TCRdb's version contains in-frame clones alone and is incomplete. V and J calls and clone size follow that table, whereas D and trimming were derived from the DNA. The profile shows some 95,000 clones, 75% to 95% of them singletons. The receptor's source is a human donor with active COVID-19. The donor label of this sample is uncertain. The chain joins TRBV14 to TRBJ1-1; TRBD1 is a possible D gene (6 bases). The material sequenced was peripheral blood. The DNA of the CDR3 is TGTGCCAGCAGCCACCTGGGGGCGCTTCCTGAAGCTTTCTTT. Translation: CASSHLGALPEAFF.